These T cell receptor beta chains were read from a single sample in a study of siplizumab effects on memory and regulatory T cells. Data came from immunoSEQ multiplex PCR; TCRdb stores just in-frame clones and leaves some out. The sample comprises under 100,000 clones, roughly 87% of which are singletons, and 1.5% to 1.7% rests with the top ten. The sample taken for sequencing was Tregs sorted from blood. The receptor source for this set is a human donor in good health. The CDR3 runs from the conserved cysteine through the conserved F or W. The D gene is left open where the match is weak. Rows give clone size only sometimes, using once, few, many, or a class for an expanded clone.

V gene	J gene	D gene	CDR3 length	clone size	CDR3 DNA	CDR3 protein
TRBV5-4	TRBJ2-3	NA	14	NA	TGTGCCAGCAGCCTCAGGGACCTCACAGATACGCAGTATTTT	CASSLRDLTDTQYF
TRBV19	TRBJ1-1	TRBD1	14	NA	TGTGCCAGTAATTGGGCAGGGGGCCGCACTGAAGCTTTCTTT	CASNWAGGRTEAFF
TRBV6-5	TRBJ2-1	NA	11	NA	TGTGCCAGCAGTTACAAGGGTGCGCAGTTCTTC	CASSYKGAQFF
TRBV4-2	TRBJ2-1	TRBD2	15	NA	TGTGCCAGCAGCCGACCCGGGGGGGCAGATAATGAGCAGTTCTTC	CASSRPGGADNEQFF
TRBV30	TRBJ2-7	NA	14	NA	TGTGCCTGGAGGAGAAGGGGTCTTACCTACGAGCAGTACTTC	CAWRRRGLTYEQYF
TRBV27	TRBJ2-1	NA	12	NA	TGTGCCAGCAGTTCGGACAGCGATGAGCAGTTCTTC	CASSSDSDEQFF
TRBV4-3	TRBJ2-2	NA	15	NA	TGCGCCAGCAGCCCCGACAATAAAGGCGCCGGGGAGCTGTTTTTT	CASSPDNKGAGELFF
TRBV5-1	TRBJ1-2	NA	13	NA	TGCGCCAGCAGCTTGACAGCCAGCTATGGCTACACCTTC	CASSLTASYGYTF
TRBV5-5	TRBJ1-2	NA	16	NA	TGTGCCAGCAGCTTGGCCCTCGATCGGGGGTCCTATGGCTACACCTTC	CASSLALDRGSYGYTF
TRBV7-9	TRBJ2-7	NA	13	NA	TGTGCCAGCAGCCGACCGGAACTTTACGAGCAGTACTTC	CASSRPELYEQYF
TRBV5-5	TRBJ1-3	TRBD1	15	NA	TGTGCCAGCAGCTTGGGACAGGGCACTGGAAACACCATATATTTT	CASSLGQGTGNTIYF
TRBV27	TRBJ2-7	TRBD1	13	NA	TGTGCCAGCAAGGACAGGGCTGCCCACGAGCAGTACTTC	CASKDRAAHEQYF
TRBV2	TRBJ1-1	NA	15	NA	TGTGCCAGCAAACGACTTGGGTCCGTGAACACTGAAGCTTTCTTT	CASKRLGSVNTEAFF
TRBV7-9	TRBJ2-3	NA	11	NA	TGTGCCACGACAAGGGCAAATACGCAGTATTTT	CATTRANTQYF
TRBV11-1	TRBJ2-5	NA	13	NA	TGTGCCAGCAGCTTAGGAGGGCTAGAGACCCAGTACTTC	CASSLGGLETQYF
TRBV30	TRBJ2-7	TRBD2	15	NA	TGTGCCTGGAACCCACCCGGCGGGGGGAGTCTGGAGCAGTACTTC	CAWNPPGGGSLEQYF
TRBV27	TRBJ2-7	NA	12	NA	TGTGCCAGCAGTGATAGAGTACGTGAGCAGTACTTC	CASSDRVREQYF
TRBV7-9	TRBJ2-3	NA	15	NA	TGTGCCAGCAGCTGGCTTCTTGGGAACACAGATACGCAGTATTTT	CASSWLLGNTDTQYF
TRBV5-5	TRBJ2-4	TRBD1	14	NA	TGTGCCAGCCAGGGGGCTGGGTCCAAAAACATTCAGTACTTC	CASQGAGSKNIQYF
TRBV11-1	TRBJ1-6	NA	13	NA	TGTGCCAGCAGCTCCTTTAGGCAGTCACCCCTCCACTTT	CASSSFRQSPLHF
TRBV7-2	TRBJ2-3	NA	14	NA	TGTGCCAGCAGCCCCGTCGGAAACACAGATACGCAGTATTTT	CASSPVGNTDTQYF
TRBV6-1	TRBJ1-5	NA	13	NA	TGTGCCAGCAGAACAGGAGGCAATCAGCCCCAGCATTTT	CASRTGGNQPQHF
TRBV19	TRBJ2-4	TRBD2	15	NA	TGTGCCAGTACCCCCGGGGGGTTAGCCAAAAACATTCAGTACTTC	CASTPGGLAKNIQYF
TRBV5-1	TRBJ1-2	NA	15	few	TGCGCCAGCAGCCTTACAACACTACCAAACTATGGCTACACCTTC	CASSLTTLPNYGYTF
TRBV19	TRBJ2-7	TRBD1	14	NA	TGTGCCAGTAGTATAGGTTGGACAGGGGGCGAGCAGTACTTC	CASSIGWTGGEQYF
TRBV6-6	TRBJ2-5	TRBD2	13	NA	TGTGCCAGCAGTGGTGAGCGGGGGCTTACCCAGTACTTC	CASSGERGLTQYF
TRBV30	TRBJ1-4	NA	12	NA	TGTGCCTGGGGACACAATAATGAAAAACTGTTTTTT	CAWGHNNEKLFF
TRBV5-1	TRBJ1-2	NA	13	NA	TGCGCCAGCAGCTTGACAGGAGTATATGGCTACACCTTC	CASSLTGVYGYTF
TRBV6-1	TRBJ2-3	NA	17	NA	TGTGCCAGCAGTGAAATTGTCTACAGGGTTCGTTCAGATACGCAGTATTTT	CASSEIVYRVRSDTQYF
TRBV7-2	TRBJ2-7	TRBD2	16	NA	TGTGCCAGCAGCACCTTAGCGGGGGGAAGGAGATACGAGCAGTACTTC	CASSTLAGGRRYEQYF
TRBV5-4	TRBJ2-1	NA	14	NA	TGTGCCAGCAGCTTGGGGCAGAACCAAAATGAGCAGTTCTTC	CASSLGQNQNEQFF
TRBV19	TRBJ2-2	NA	16	NA	TGTGCCAGTAGTATAGTTGGAGGCAGGGCCACCGGGGAGCTGTTTTTT	CASSIVGGRATGELFF
TRBV7-9	TRBJ2-5	NA	15	NA	TGTGCCAGCAGCTTAGGTTCCGCCAGCCAAGAGACCCAGTACTTC	CASSLGSASQETQYF
TRBV19	TRBJ2-7	TRBD1	14	NA	TGTGCCAGTAGTATATGGACAGGGGGCTACGAGCAGTACTTC	CASSIWTGGYEQYF
TRBV9	TRBJ1-2	TRBD1	13	NA	TGTGCCAGCAGCGAGGGACAGAGGGAGGGCTACACCTTC	CASSEGQREGYTF
TRBV2	TRBJ1-6	NA	14	few	TGTGCCAGCACCCGGACGGACTATAATTCACCCCTCCACTTT	CASTRTDYNSPLHF
TRBV27	TRBJ1-6	TRBD1	16	NA	TGTGCCAGCAGTGTTTGGACAGGGAGCTATAATTCACCCCTCCACTTT	CASSVWTGSYNSPLHF
TRBV7-2	TRBJ2-1	TRBD2	16	NA	TGTGCCAGCAGCTTAGGAAGCGGGGTAGATTACAATGAGCAGTTCTTC	CASSLGSGVDYNEQFF
TRBV10-3	TRBJ1-1	NA	14	few	TGTGCCATCAGTGCCCAGGGACCAAACACTGAAGCTTTCTTT	CAISAQGPNTEAFF
TRBV5-1	TRBJ1-2	NA	14	NA	TGCGCCAGCAGCTTGGTACAGACTAACTATGGCTACACCTTC	CASSLVQTNYGYTF
TRBV27	TRBJ1-2	NA	14	NA	TGTGCCAGCAGTTTAAGCAGACAGGATTATGGCTACACCTTC	CASSLSRQDYGYTF
TRBV27	TRBJ1-5	NA	16	NA	TGTGCCAGCAGTTTACGGTCAGGGGTTACCAATCAGCCCCAGCATTTT	CASSLRSGVTNQPQHF
TRBV7-2	TRBJ2-3	NA	15	NA	TGTGCCAGCAGCTTAGGCTGGCAGAGCACAGATACGCAGTATTTT	CASSLGWQSTDTQYF
TRBV11-1	TRBJ1-1	NA	14	NA	TGTGCCAGCAGCTTAGGATCAATGAACACTGAAGCTTTCTTT	CASSLGSMNTEAFF
TRBV19	TRBJ2-5	NA	15	NA	TGTGCCAGTAGTTATGGGGCCTCGGGGGCCGAGACCCAGTACTTC	CASSYGASGAETQYF
TRBV5-4	TRBJ2-5	TRBD1	14	NA	TGTGCCAGCAGCCGTAGACAGGGGCAAGAGACCCAGTACTTC	CASSRRQGQETQYF